The sequence of this T cell receptor (beta chain) was determined in a study of cytomegalovirus exposure and HLA in healthy donors. Overall study findings and caveats: The study put 150 to 200 TCR beta chains on its list as cytomegalovirus-associated.

With regard to this clone: Its target is not known.

Only in-frame clones appear in the TCRdb table, and some are missing; sequencing was by immunoSEQ multiplex PCR. The profile shows under 300,000 clones, roughly 86% of them singletons. Material: PBMCs. This TCR derives from a woman in her 30s in good health and CMV-seropositive.

This CDR3 is CASTPMLGLAIEQFF. The CDR3 nucleotides are TGTGCCAGTACTCCAATGCTGGGACTAGCGATTGAGCAGTTCTTC. The V call is TRBV19, the J call TRBJ2-1, with 10 bases aligning to TRBD2. Germline trimming cut 7 bases from V and 9 bases from J; bases unmatched to any gene: 12. The CDR3 runs to 15 residues. Looked up from germline, CDR1 is LNHDA and CDR2 is SQIVND (reference sequence). The full variable domain, completed using reference TRBV19 and TRBJ2-1, is DGGITQSPKYLFRKEGQNVTLSCEQNLNHDAMYWYRQDPGQGLRLIYYSQIVNDFQKGDIAEGYSVSREKKESFPLTVTSAQKNPTAFYLCASTPMLGLAIEQFFGPGTRLTVL.